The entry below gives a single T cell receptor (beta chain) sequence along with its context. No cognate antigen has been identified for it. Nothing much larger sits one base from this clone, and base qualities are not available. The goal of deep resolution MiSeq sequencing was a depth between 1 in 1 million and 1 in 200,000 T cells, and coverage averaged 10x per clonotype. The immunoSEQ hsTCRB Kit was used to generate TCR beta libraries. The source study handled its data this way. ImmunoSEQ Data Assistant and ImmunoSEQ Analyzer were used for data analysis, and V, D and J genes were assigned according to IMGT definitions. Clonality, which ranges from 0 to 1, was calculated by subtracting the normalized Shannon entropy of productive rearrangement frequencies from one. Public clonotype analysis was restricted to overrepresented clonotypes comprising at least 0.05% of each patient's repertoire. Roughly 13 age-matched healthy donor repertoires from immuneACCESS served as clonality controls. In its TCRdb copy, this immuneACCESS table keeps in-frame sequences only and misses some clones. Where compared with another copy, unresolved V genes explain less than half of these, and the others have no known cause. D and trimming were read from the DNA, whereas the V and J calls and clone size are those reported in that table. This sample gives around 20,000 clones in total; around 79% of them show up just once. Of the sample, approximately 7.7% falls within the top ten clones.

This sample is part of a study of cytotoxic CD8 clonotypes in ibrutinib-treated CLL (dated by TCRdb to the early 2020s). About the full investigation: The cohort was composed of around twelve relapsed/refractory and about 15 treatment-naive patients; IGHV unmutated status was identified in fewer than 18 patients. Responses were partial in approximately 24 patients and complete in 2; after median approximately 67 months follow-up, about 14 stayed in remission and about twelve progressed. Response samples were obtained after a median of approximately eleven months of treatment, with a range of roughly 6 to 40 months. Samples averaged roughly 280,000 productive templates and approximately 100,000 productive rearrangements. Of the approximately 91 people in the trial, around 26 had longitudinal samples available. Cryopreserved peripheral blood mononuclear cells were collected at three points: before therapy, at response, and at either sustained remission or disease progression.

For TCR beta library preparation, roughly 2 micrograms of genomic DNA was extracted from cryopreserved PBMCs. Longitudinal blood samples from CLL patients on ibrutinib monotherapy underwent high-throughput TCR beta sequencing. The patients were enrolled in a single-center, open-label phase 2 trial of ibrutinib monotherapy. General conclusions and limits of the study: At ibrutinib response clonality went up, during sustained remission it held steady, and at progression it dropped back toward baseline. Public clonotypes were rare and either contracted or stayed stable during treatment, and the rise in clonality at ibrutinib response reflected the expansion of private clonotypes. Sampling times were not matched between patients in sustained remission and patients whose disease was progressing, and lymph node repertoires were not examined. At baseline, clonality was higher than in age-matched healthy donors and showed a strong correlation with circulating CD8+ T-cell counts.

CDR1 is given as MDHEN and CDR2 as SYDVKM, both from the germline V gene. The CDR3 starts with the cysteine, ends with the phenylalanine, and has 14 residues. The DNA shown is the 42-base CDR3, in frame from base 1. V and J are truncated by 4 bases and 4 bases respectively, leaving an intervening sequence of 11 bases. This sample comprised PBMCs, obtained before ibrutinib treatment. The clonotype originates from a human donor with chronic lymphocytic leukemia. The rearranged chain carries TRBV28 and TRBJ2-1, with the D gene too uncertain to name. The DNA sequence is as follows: TGTGCCAGCAGTTCTCCACGCCGTTACAATGAGCAGTTCTTC. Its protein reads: CASSSPRRYNEQFF.